This T cell receptor beta chain appears in the sequencing data of a study of cytomegalovirus exposure and HLA in healthy donors. As to this clone: What it recognizes is unknown.

The study, taken as a whole, reports: Most TCR sequences were uncommon, yet certain public TCRs appeared in many donors. An apparent linkage of common viral pathogens to several of the most significant clusters emerged in a later analysis.

Germline V CDR1 and CDR2: SGHNT, YYREEE (reference sequence). The CDR3 extends over 14 amino acids. The V and J ends lost 3 bases and 1 base respectively, with 10 bases between them. 60 Vbeta and 13 Jbeta primers were used in PCR. In the authors' methods: Later analysis identified tens of millions of unique TCR beta chains, roughly 11 million shared. Generated by immunoSEQ multiplex PCR, the TCRdb table keeps only in-frame clones and is missing some. That table furnishes V, J and clone size, whereas the DNA furnished D and trimming. The profile shows around 80,000 clones, around 62% of them singletons.

Sample: PBMCs. The V gene is TRBV5-4, the J gene TRBJ1-1; D may be TRBD1 (5 bases). The clonotype was recovered from a male donor in good health and CMV-seropositive. The CDR3 spells CASSSGLRNTEAFF. CDR3 nucleotide sequence: TGTGCCAGCAGCTCGGGACTCAGGAACACTGAAGCTTTCTTT.